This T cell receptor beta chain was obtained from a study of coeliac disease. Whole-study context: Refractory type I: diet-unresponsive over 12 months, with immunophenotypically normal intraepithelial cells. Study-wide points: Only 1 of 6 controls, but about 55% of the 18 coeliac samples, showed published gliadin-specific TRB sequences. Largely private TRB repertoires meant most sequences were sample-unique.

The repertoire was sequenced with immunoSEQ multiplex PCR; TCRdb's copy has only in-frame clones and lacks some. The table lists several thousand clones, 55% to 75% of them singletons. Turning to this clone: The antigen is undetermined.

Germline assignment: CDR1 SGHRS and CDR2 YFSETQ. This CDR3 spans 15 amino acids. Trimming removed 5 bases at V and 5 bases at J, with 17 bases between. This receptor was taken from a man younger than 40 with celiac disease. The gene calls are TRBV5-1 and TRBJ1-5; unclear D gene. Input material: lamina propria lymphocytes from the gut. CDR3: CASSRTDGEDQPQHF. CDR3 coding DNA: TGCGCCAGCAGTCGTACGGACGGGGAGGATCAGCCCCAGCATTTT.